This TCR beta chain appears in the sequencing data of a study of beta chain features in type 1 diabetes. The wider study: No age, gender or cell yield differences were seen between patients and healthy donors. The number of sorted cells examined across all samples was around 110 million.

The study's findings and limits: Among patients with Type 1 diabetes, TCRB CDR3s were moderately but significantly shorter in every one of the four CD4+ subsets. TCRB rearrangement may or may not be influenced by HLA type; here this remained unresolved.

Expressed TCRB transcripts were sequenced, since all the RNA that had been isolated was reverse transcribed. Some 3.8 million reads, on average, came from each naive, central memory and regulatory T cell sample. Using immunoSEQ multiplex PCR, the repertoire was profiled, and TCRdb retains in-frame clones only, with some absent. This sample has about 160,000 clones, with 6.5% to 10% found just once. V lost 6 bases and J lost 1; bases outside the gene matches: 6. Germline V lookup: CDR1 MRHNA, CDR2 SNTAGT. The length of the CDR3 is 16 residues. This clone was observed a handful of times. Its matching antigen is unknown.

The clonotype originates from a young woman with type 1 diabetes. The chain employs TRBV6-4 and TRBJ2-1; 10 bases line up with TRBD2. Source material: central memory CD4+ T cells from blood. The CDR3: CASRAIAGGSYNEQFF. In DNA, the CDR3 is TGTGCCAGCAGAGCCATAGCGGGGGGATCCTACAATGAGCAGTTCTTC.